This T cell receptor (beta chain) stems from a study of human T cells and chemical hapten exposure. The time point denotes: patch test 2, 6 weeks after DPC sensitization. Treatment specified: therapeutic diphenylcyclopropenone sensitization with weekly scalp DPC. The sample holds many counts of this clonotype. A single record per CDR3 protein comes from TCRdb applying MiXCR to the RACE reads. The repertoire has hundreds of thousands of distinct CDR3 sequences, roughly 6.3% of them found once; the top ten carry under 7%. This CDR3 spans 13 amino acids. Germline V gives CDR1 MNHEY, CDR2 SVGAGI. Trimming cost V 6 bases and J 1 base, with 9 bases left between them.

The TCR sequence derives from a woman aged 18-29 years with alopecia areata. Some clones in this sample may be carry-over from other donors' samples. The chain links TRBV6-5 to TRBJ1-1; possibly TRBD1 for D (6 bases). This material consisted of whole blood, taken in connection with sensitization to the hapten diphenylcyclopropenone (DPC). Here the CDR3 DNA reads TGTGCCAGCAGCTCAGGGGCGAACACTGAAGCTTTCTTT. It yields the protein CASSSGANTEAFF.